This TCR beta chain appears in the sequencing data of a study of T cell repertoires in cytomegalovirus infection. Study-level background: Epitope selection comprised recently identified HLA-C-restricted CMV epitopes and well-studied HLA-B-restricted CMV epitopes. The study's findings and limits: CMV-specific TCR beta clonotypes restricted by HLA-C were the ones dominating the ex vivo response. Individuals carrying CMV plus the relevant HLA were identified by cumulative frequency of public TCR beta families.

From the reads, TCRdb called clonotypes with MiXCR, one entry per CDR3 protein. The sample records some 800,000 distinct CDR3 sequences, 25% to 30% being singletons. This clonotype was seen ten or more times. The antigen is undetermined. CDR3 length: 19 residues. The V gene end was trimmed by 5 bases and the J gene end by 2 bases; junction bases not matched to a gene: 11. Germline V gene lookup returns CDR1 SGHTA and CDR2 FQGNSA. Sequenced material: cultured CD8+ T cells from PBMCs, taken from culture after CMV antigen stimulation. This rearrangement joins TRBV7-2 to TRBJ2-3; 15 bases agree with TRBD2. The TCR sequence derives from a human donor in good health (CMV status not recorded). Some clones in this sample may be carry-over from other donors' samples. The CDR3 DNA reads as TGTGCCAGCAGCAGACCCGGGACTAGCGGGGGGCCGTTCACAGATACGCAGTATTTT. Its protein is CASSRPGTSGGPFTDTQYF.